These 20 T cell receptor beta chains came from one sample sequenced in a study of T cells in tumors after PD-1 blockade. Indicated time point: second of two pre-therapy site-matched biopsies around 2 months apart. Assay used: immunoSEQ multiplex PCR; TCRdb lists only in-frame clones, some missing. The sample contains approximately 1,800 clones, roughly 70% of which appear only once. The sample here was tumor tissue, taken before anti-PD-1 treatment. These receptors were collected from a human donor with basal cell carcinoma.

This chain connects TRBV19 to TRBJ2-6; D might be TRBD1 (6 bases). This CDR3 region has 15 residues. V was trimmed by 7 bases and J by 0 bases, leaving 10 bases between them. Germline lookup yields CDR1 LNHDA and CDR2 SQIVND (reference sequence). Here the CDR3 DNA reads TGTGCCAGTAAAGCAGGGGACTCTGGGGCCAACGTCCTGACTTTC. This sequence encodes CASKAGDSGANVLTF.

This clone was observed a few times. The chain combines TRBV7-9 with TRBJ1-1; 8 bases line up with TRBD1. J gave up 0 bases and V 4 bases, and 4 bases lay outside the gene matches. CDR1 and CDR2 (germline): SEHNR, FQNEAQ (reference sequence). This CDR3 spans 15 amino acids. The DNA of the CDR3 is TGTGCCAGCAGCTCAGCAGGGGGCTTGAACACTGAAGCTTTCTTT. Translating gives CASSSAGGLNTEAFF.

The V and J genes are TRBV27 and TRBJ2-1; tentatively, D is TRBD2 (7 bases). This CDR3 is 14 amino acids long. The V and J ends lost 7 bases and 5 bases respectively, with 15 bases between them. The germline V gene has CDR1 MNHEY and CDR2 SMNVEV (reference sequence). The CDR3 loop is CASTLRGPDNEQFF. The DNA for the CDR3 is TGTGCCAGCACTCTGCGGGGGCCAGACAATGAGCAGTTCTTC.

The gene calls are TRBV28 and TRBJ1-5, with TRBD1 matching over 7 bases. CDR1 is MDHEN, CDR2 SYDVKM, per germline. CDR3 length equals 16 residues. The trim removed 6 bases at V and 0 bases at J, leaving 8 bases unmatched. The CDR3 protein is CASRTRTGFSNQPQHF. Written as DNA, the CDR3 is TGTGCCAGCAGAACCCGGACAGGTTTTAGCAATCAGCCCCAGCATTTT.

This chain connects TRBV7-6 to TRBJ2-2; no firm D call. The V end lost 0 bases, the J end lost 4 bases, and 6 bases lay between the germline ends. The CDR3 covers 14 residues. Per the germline V gene, CDR1 is SGHVS and CDR2 is FNYEAQ. The CDR3 nucleotides are TGTGCCAGCAGCTTAGCGGGTGCCACCGGGGAGCTGTTTTTT. It codes for CASSLAGATGELFF. Using reference TRBV7-6 and TRBJ2-2 for the parts outside the CDR3, the full variable domain is GAGVSQSPRYKVTKRGQDVALRCDPISGHVSLYWYRQALGQGPEFLTYFNYEAQQDKSGLPNDRFSAERPEGSISTLTIQRTEQRDSAMYRCASSLAGATGELFFGEGSRLTVL.

The chain joins TRBV5-1 to TRBJ2-3; 11 positions agree with TRBD2. Germline trimming cut 6 bases from V and 5 bases from J; bases unmatched to any gene: 8. Germline values: CDR1 SGHRS, CDR2 YFSETQ. The CDR3 consists of 15 residues. CDR3 nucleotides: TGCGCCAGCAAGGGGACTAGCGGCCTGGGAGATACGCAGTATTTT. This sequence encodes CASKGTSGLGDTQYF.

The V and J genes are TRBV28 and TRBJ2-5; 12 bases line up with TRBD2. The J segment lost 2 bases and the V segment lost 6 bases, leaving 4 bases of the junction unmatched. Germline V gives CDR1 MDHEN, CDR2 SYDVKM. The CDR3 is 15 amino acids. The CDR3 bases are TGTGCCAGCAGCCTCCTAGCGGGGGGGCAAGAGACCCAGTACTTC. Its translation: CASSLLAGGQETQYF.

V usage is TRBV19 and J usage is TRBJ2-5; a possible D gene is TRBD1 (5 bases). The CDR3 spans 14 residues. The V gene's germline CDR1 is LNHDA and CDR2 SQIVND (reference sequence). The V and J ends lost 3 bases and 4 bases respectively, with 12 bases between them. CDR3 amino acids: CASSIQGVRETQYF. DNA for the CDR3: TGTGCCAGTAGTATTCAGGGCGTGCGAGAGACCCAGTACTTC.

This chain links TRBV6-2 or TRBV6-3 with TRBJ1-6; D unresolved. Germline V gene data show CDR1 as MNHEY and CDR2 as SVGEGT. CDR3 size: 18 residues. Deletions cut 2 bases from V and 0 bases from J, with 14 bases between. CDR3 sequence reads: CASSYAGFRSSYNSPLHF. The CDR3 bases are TGTGCCAGCAGTTACGCGGGGTTCAGGAGCTCCTATAATTCACCCCTCCACTTT.

The V and J genes are TRBV7-8 and TRBJ2-5; a weak D match, TRBD1 (5 bases). Between the trimmed V and J ends, which lost 5 bases and 3 bases, there was a span of 10 bases. The CDR3 consists of 13 residues. Germline CDR1 reads SGHVS; CDR2 reads FQNEAQ. In nucleotides, the CDR3 is TGTGCCAGCAGCCAAGCCAGGGAAGAGACCCAGTACTTC. Translating it yields CASSQAREETQYF.

Only one count was recorded for this clone. This chain uses TRBV18 with TRBJ2-2; tentative D call: TRBD2 (5 bases). The CDR3 is 15 residues long. V lost 2 bases and J lost 2, with 9 bases in between. In germline, CDR1 is KGHSH, CDR2 LQKENI. CDR3 sequence (DNA): TGTGCCAGCTCACCAATTCGACTAAACACCGGGGAGCTGTTTTTT. This translates into CASSPIRLNTGELFF.

This clone was recorded a few times. The chain recombines TRBV19 with TRBJ1-5; a possible D gene is TRBD1 (5 bases). V gave up 6 bases and J gave up 0 bases, with 9 bases separating them. The CDR3 runs 14 residues. CDR1 is LNHDA and CDR2 is SQIVND in the germline V gene (reference sequence). The CDR3 protein is CASSGGISNQPQHF. The CDR3 DNA is TGTGCCAGTAGCGGGGGAATTAGCAATCAGCCCCAGCATTTT.

The CDR3 DNA reads as TGTGCCAGCAGCTTAGCTGGAGGGTTCTCTGGGGCCAACGTCCTGACTTTC. This encodes CASSLAGGFSGANVLTF. The rearrangement links TRBV7-2 to TRBJ2-6, with a tentative D call TRBD2 (6 bases). The CDR3 has 17 residues. The V gene lost 0 bases and the J gene lost 0 bases, with 9 bases spanning the gap. Germline V lookup: CDR1 SGHTA, CDR2 FQGNSA.

There are a few counts of this clone. CDR3 sequence: CASSQAGGRDGYTF. The CDR3 DNA reads TGTGCCAGCAGCCAAGCAGGGGGGCGGGATGGCTACACCTTC. This chain joins TRBV4-2 and TRBJ1-2; the match to TRBD1 covers 7 bases. Looked up from germline, CDR1 is LGHNA and CDR2 is YNFKEQ. The V gene end was trimmed by 1 base and the J gene end by 6 bases; junction bases not matched to a gene: 5. This CDR3 spans 14 amino acids.

The rearrangement uses TRBV5-4 and TRBJ2-1, with unresolved D. This CDR3 is built from 12 residues. Germline V gene data show CDR1 as SGHNT and CDR2 as YYREEE (reference sequence). Trimming removed 4 bases from V and 10 bases from J, with 12 bases in between. The CDR3 DNA follows: TGTGCCAGCAGCCGCTGGGGATGGGAGCAGTTCTTC. Its translation is CASSRWGWEQFF. Full variable domain (rest looked up from reference TRBV5-4 and TRBJ2-1): ETGVTQSPTHLIKTRGQQVTLRCSSQSGHNTVSWYQQALGQGPQFIFQYYREEENGRGNFPPRFSGLQFPNYSSELNVNALELDDSALYLCASSRWGWEQFFGPGTRLTVL.

The chain couples TRBV7-6 to TRBJ2-7, with D possibly matching TRBD2 (5 bases). Germline V gives CDR1 SGHVS, CDR2 FNYEAQ. Trimming pared 3 bases from V and 7 bases from J, leaving 13 bases between. The CDR3 sequence is 13 residues long. CDR3 DNA sequence: TGTGCCAGCAGCTTCTCGATTTCGGGGGAGCAGTACTTC. It encodes CASSFSISGEQYF.

The chain recombines TRBV7-2 with TRBJ2-5, with a possible D match to TRBD2 (6 bases). In germline, CDR1 is SGHTA, CDR2 FQGNSA. The CDR3 spans 15 residues. V lost 7 bases, J lost 4 bases, and 19 bases lay in between. CDR3 nucleotide sequence: TGTGCCAGCACCTGGCGCGGGGAAGAGGTAGAGACCCAGTACTTC. Translating it yields CASTWRGEEVETQYF.

The chain joins TRBV7-9 to TRBJ2-2, with 7 bases fitting TRBD1. Trimming removed 6 bases from V and 1 base from J; junction bases left unmatched: 5. CDR3 length equals 15 residues. The V gene's germline CDR1 is SEHNR and CDR2 FQNEAQ (reference sequence). CDR3 protein: CASSLGQLNTGELFF. In nucleotides, the CDR3 is TGTGCCAGCAGTCTGGGACAGTTGAACACCGGGGAGCTGTTTTTT.

The V call is TRBV5-1, the J call TRBJ1-1, with D possibly matching TRBD1 (5 bases). V shed 0 bases and J shed 5 bases, with 11 bases lying between them. CDR3 size: 14 residues. CDR1 SGHRS and CDR2 YFSETQ come from the germline V gene. CDR3 coding DNA: TGCGCCAGCAGCTTGGAATCGCAGGGTACTGAAGCTTTCTTT. Translating gives CASSLESQGTEAFF.

This clone was picked up one time. Other DNA sequences in the sample encode the same CDR3. CDR3 amino acids: CASSIWGAGAFYNEQFF. In DNA, the CDR3 is TGTGCCAGTAGTATATGGGGGGCGGGGGCCTTCTACAATGAGCAGTTCTTC. The chain carries TRBV19 and TRBJ2-1; weak D call: TRBD2 (7 bases). Trimming shortened V by 2 bases and J by 3 bases, and 17 bases separated the two germline ends. Germline V gives CDR1 LNHDA, CDR2 SQIVND (reference sequence). The length of the CDR3 is 17 residues.